These T cell receptor beta chains were read from a single sample in a study of cytomegalovirus exposure and HLA in healthy donors. Using immunoSEQ multiplex PCR, the repertoire was profiled, and TCRdb retains in-frame clones only, with some absent. Among 75,000 to 100,000 clones listed, more than 70% were seen once. The sequenced sample consisted of PBMCs. The receptors derive from a woman in her sixties in good health and CMV-seropositive. Each CDR3 is given with its conserved first and last residue. The D gene is left open where the match is weak. Size is omitted from some rows. Given values are once, few, many or a class for expanded clones.

TRBD1,.,TRBJ1-1,TRBV6-4,CASRETGEAEAFF,TGTGCCAGCAGAGAGACAGGGGAAGCTGAAGCTTTCTTT
TRBD1,.,TRBJ2-6,TRBV5-5,CASRSTGTGSAGANVLTF,TGTGCCAGCAGATCGACCGGGACAGGGAGCGCTGGGGCCAACGTCCTGACTTTC
TRBD2,.,TRBJ2-7,TRBV14,CASSQGLAYSEQYF,TGTGCCAGCAGCCAAGGACTAGCATATTCTGAGCAGTACTTC
TRBD1,.,TRBJ1-1,TRBV18,CASAEQGMNTEAFF,TGTGCCAGCGCGGAACAGGGGATGAACACTGAAGCTTTCTTT
TRBD1,few,TRBJ1-2,TRBV5-4,CASSAQGAWGYTF,TGTGCCAGCAGCGCTCAGGGGGCGTGGGGCTACACCTTC
TRBD1,.,TRBJ1-6,TRBV9,CASSPTGGTKNSPLHF,TGTGCCAGCAGCCCGACAGGGGGGACGAAAAATTCACCCCTCCACTTT
.,.,TRBJ2-7,TRBV6-6,CASRANPAGFSYEQYF,TGTGCCAGCAGAGCTAACCCAGCGGGTTTTTCCTACGAGCAGTACTTC
.,.,TRBJ1-2,TRBV2,CASSAELYGYTF,TGTGCCAGCAGTGCCGAACTCTATGGCTACACCTTC
TRBD2,.,TRBJ2-5,TRBV5-4,CASSFKLAGQETQYF,TGTGCCAGCAGCTTCAAACTAGCGGGGCAAGAGACCCAGTACTTC
TRBD2,once,TRBJ2-7,TRBV2,CASSAGTRGYYEQYF,TGTGCCAGCAGCGCCGGGACTAGAGGGTACTACGAGCAGTACTTC
.,.,TRBJ2-1,TRBV5-1,CASSLVPGSSYNEQFF,TGCGCCAGCAGCTTGGTTCCGGGTAGCTCCTACAATGAGCAGTTCTTC
.,.,TRBJ2-1,TRBV19,CATRTSFEQFF,TGTGCCACCAGAACAAGTTTCGAGCAGTTCTTC
TRBD2,.,TRBJ2-1,TRBV5-1,CASSLALAGGNEQFF,TGCGCCAGCAGCTTGGCACTAGCGGGAGGGAATGAGCAGTTCTTC
TRBD1,.,TRBJ2-7,TRBV7-6,CASSLGGQGLYEQYF,TGTGCCAGCAGCTTAGGAGGACAGGGGTTATACGAGCAGTACTTC
.,.,TRBJ2-7,TRBV6-5,CASSSSPGLPYF,TGTGCCAGCAGTTCCTCGCCGGGACTTCCGTACTTC
TRBD1,few,TRBJ1-5,TRBV19,CASSIGQGINQPQHF,TGTGCCAGTAGTATCGGACAGGGCATCAATCAGCCCCAGCATTTT
.,.,TRBJ2-1,TRBV14,CASSQDPSLSYNEQFF,TGTGCCAGCAGCCAAGATCCTAGCCTCTCCTACAATGAGCAGTTCTTC
TRBD2,few,TRBJ2-2,TRBV5-1,CASTTSGSTGELFF,TGCGCCAGCACCACTAGCGGGAGCACCGGGGAGCTGTTTTTT
.,.,TRBJ2-7,TRBV10-3,CAISLSGPTEQYF,TGTGCCATCAGCCTCAGCGGCCCCACCGAGCAGTACTTC
.,.,TRBJ2-5,TRBV5-8,CASSLSSGVTRRETQYF,TGTGCCAGCAGCTTGTCCTCGGGAGTCACTCGGAGAGAGACCCAGTACTTC
.,.,TRBJ1-4,TRBV4-1,CASSQLGTTNEKLFF,TGCGCCAGCAGCCAACTGGGCACAACTAATGAAAAACTGTTTTTT
.,few,TRBJ2-7,TRBV10-1,CASSDLYEQYF,TGCGCCAGCAGTGATCTGTACGAGCAGTACTTC
.,many,TRBJ1-2,TRBV14,CASSPTGPHGYTF,TGTGCCAGCAGCCCAACAGGGCCGCATGGCTACACCTTC
TRBD1,few,TRBJ1-4,TRBV7-9,CASSPNRGNEKLFF,TGTGCCAGCAGCCCCAACAGGGGAAATGAAAAACTGTTTTTT
TRBD1,.,TRBJ2-7,TRBV30,CAWATGTGLREQYF,TGTGCCTGGGCCACCGGGACAGGGTTGCGCGAGCAGTACTTC
.,.,TRBJ2-7,TRBV10-3,CAISEESYEQYF,TGTGCCATCAGTGAGGAGAGCTACGAGCAGTACTTC
TRBD2,.,TRBJ2-7,TRBV7-6,CASSRDYTYEQYF,TGTGCCAGCAGCCGGGACTATACCTACGAGCAGTACTTC
TRBD1,.,TRBJ2-5,TRBV7-6,CASSPLDRGETQYF,TGTGCCAGCAGCCCCCTCGACAGGGGCGAGACCCAGTACTTC
.,.,TRBJ1-1,TRBV7-9,CASSFLNSNTEAFF,TGTGCCAGCAGCTTCCTGAACTCGAACACTGAAGCTTTCTTT
TRBD1,.,TRBJ1-1,TRBV13,CASSRRGQGDTEAFF,TGTGCCAGCAGCCGCAGGGGACAGGGGGACACTGAAGCTTTCTTT
.,few,TRBJ1-2,TRBV5-6,CASSQVVTANYGYTF,TGTGCCAGCAGCCAGGTAGTGACAGCTAACTATGGCTACACCTTC
.,.,TRBJ2-1,TRBV18,CASSPGGEEQFF,TGTGCCAGCTCACCAGGAGGGGAAGAGCAGTTCTTC